Shown below are 19 T cell receptor beta chains from a single sample sequenced in a study of T cells in Graves' hyperthyroidism and ophthalmopathy. What was amplified from RNA transcripts were TCR beta CDR3 regions. The HTBI set primed first-round TCR CDR3 RT-PCR. Using its own MiXCR run on the multiplex PCR reads, TCRdb lists one record per CDR3 protein. The sample consists of 490,000 or so distinct CDR3 sequences, 22% of them appearing once. The sample was blood. The receptor set was obtained from a woman between 65 and 79 years old with Graves' ophthalmopathy.

This chain connects TRBV20-1 to TRBJ2-3, with a tentative D call TRBD2 (6 bases). In germline, CDR1 is DFQATT, CDR2 SNEGSKA (reference sequence). Trimming pared 3 bases from V and 5 bases from J, leaving 18 bases between. The CDR3 spans 15 residues. CDR3 sequence: CSARVWGERGDTQYF. The CDR3 DNA sequence: TGCAGTGCTAGGGTCTGGGGGGAGAGGGGAGATACGCAGTATTTT.

The table lists this clonotype with a few counts. The chain joins TRBV7-9 to TRBJ2-1, with 7 bases fitting TRBD2. The length of the CDR3 is 13 residues. J lost 6 bases, V lost 6 bases, and 5 bases had no gene match. Germline CDR1 is SEHNR and CDR2 is FQNEAQ (reference sequence). The CDR3 DNA sequence: TGTGCCAGCAGGGGGGGGAGAAGCAATGAGCAGTTCTTC. As protein: CASRGGRSNEQFF.

The rearrangement joins TRBV19 to TRBJ1-4; a weak D match, TRBD1 (6 bases). The V gene's germline CDR1 is LNHDA and CDR2 SQIVND (reference sequence). The CDR3 sequence is 13 residues long. Trimming took off 8 bases at V and 5 bases at J, with 12 bases between the two ends. As DNA, the CDR3 is TGTGCCAGTCAGGGGTGGAGAAATGAAAAACTGTTTTTT. Protein: CASQGWRNEKLFF.

In its sample, this clonotype was seen a few times. The V gene is TRBV3-1, the J gene TRBJ2-5, with a weak D call TRBD2 (5 bases). Trimming pared 3 bases from V and 0 bases from J, leaving 8 bases between. The germline CDR1 and CDR2 sequences are LGHDT and YNNKEL (reference sequence). The CDR3 extends over 14 amino acids. The DNA of the CDR3 is TGTGCCAGCAGCCAGAAGGGAGACCAAGAGACCCAGTACTTC. Translation: CASSQKGDQETQYF.

The rearrangement uses TRBV19 and TRBJ2-5, with D unclear. Germline loops: CDR1 LNHDA, CDR2 SQIVND (reference sequence). The CDR3 runs 14 residues. The germline V and J ends were trimmed by 7 bases and 2 bases, with 14 bases remaining between them. The CDR3 DNA sequence: TGTGCCAGTACCCCCTCGGGTCGTCAAGAGACCCAGTACTTC. It codes for CASTPSGRQETQYF.

This clonotype was counted a few times. CDR3 coding DNA: TGCGCCAGCAGCTTGGTCCCTAGCGGTCAAGAGACCCAGTACTTC. It codes for CASSLVPSGQETQYF. The genes are TRBV5-1 and TRBJ2-5; 7 positions agree with TRBD2. This CDR3 spans 15 amino acids. J gave up 2 bases and V 0 bases, and 4 bases lay outside the gene matches. Per germline, CDR1 SGHRS and CDR2 YFSETQ.

This clonotype was seen more than once but under ten times. V usage is TRBV6-6 and J usage is TRBJ1-2, with D perhaps TRBD1 (6 bases). This CDR3 has 15 residues. Trimming pared 0 bases from V and 6 bases from J, leaving 14 bases between. Germline loops: CDR1 MNHNY, CDR2 SVGAGI (reference sequence). In DNA, the CDR3 is TGTGCCAGCAGTTACTCTGTCCGCAGGGGTAATGGCTACACCTTC. The encoded protein is CASSYSVRRGNGYTF.

This clonotype came up a few times. This may be a read error: a much more frequent sequence differs by one nucleotide. The V gene is TRBV30, the J gene TRBJ1-1; TRBD1 matches at 7 bases. Germline V gene lookup returns CDR1 GTSNPN and CDR2 SVGIG (reference sequence). The CDR3 is 14 amino acids. The V and J ends lost 1 base and 0 bases, in that order; junction bases with no gene match: 2. In nucleotides, the CDR3 is TGTGCCTGGAGTGCCGGGACAGTGAACACTGAAGCTTTCTTT. It codes for CAWSAGTVNTEAFF.

The chain combines TRBV5-1 with TRBJ1-1, with D perhaps TRBD1 (5 bases). The V and J ends lost 0 bases and 0 bases respectively, with 12 bases between them. Germline V CDR1 and CDR2: SGHRS, YFSETQ. This CDR3 is built from 16 residues. CDR3 in DNA: TGCGCCAGCAGCTTGGACCCAGGGAGCATGAACACTGAAGCTTTCTTT. It translates to CASSLDPGSMNTEAFF.

V is TRBV12-5 and J is TRBJ1-1; D is unclear. CDR3 length: 14 residues. Trimming stripped 0 bases from V and 11 bases from J, with 16 bases between. From germline, CDR1 is LGHNT and CDR2 FRNRAP. The CDR3 bases are TGTGCTAGTGGTTTGGTACCCGACGCTAGGGAGGCTTTCTTT. It is translated as CASGLVPDAREAFF.

The chain employs TRBV30 and TRBJ1-4, with D possibly matching TRBD1 (5 bases). Trimming took off 2 bases at V and 8 bases at J, with 9 bases between the two ends. This CDR3 has 12 amino acids. Germline loops: CDR1 GTSNPN, CDR2 SVGIG (reference sequence). Written as DNA, the CDR3 is TGTGCCTGGAGTACATGGGGCGAAAAACTGTTTTTT. Translation gives CAWSTWGEKLFF.

This chain links TRBV9 with TRBJ1-1; D ambiguous. CDR1 is SGDLS and CDR2 is YYNGEE in the germline V gene. V was clipped by 3 bases and J by 0 bases, with 12 bases between them. The CDR3 is made up of 15 amino acids. The CDR3 here is CASSATGVLNTEAFF. The CDR3 DNA reads as TGTGCCAGCAGCGCCACCGGGGTTCTGAACACTGAAGCTTTCTTT. The full variable domain, completed using reference TRBV9 and TRBJ1-1, is DSGVTQTPKHLITATGQRVTLRCSPRSGDLSVYWYQQSLDQGLQFLIQYYNGEERAKGNILERFSAQQFPDLHSELNLSSLELGDSALYFCASSATGVLNTEAFFGQGTRLTVV.

This clonotype was detected a few times. V gene TRBV6-1 combines with J gene TRBJ1-2, with 8 bases aligning to TRBD1. In germline, CDR1 is MNHNS, CDR2 SASEGT. J gave up 6 bases and V 2 bases, and 5 bases lay outside the gene matches. This CDR3 has 14 amino acids. CDR3 in DNA: TGTGCCAGCAGTGAAACGACAGGGGCAAATGGCTACACCTTC. This codes for CASSETTGANGYTF.

This clonotype occurred many times. This sequence joins TRBV28 and TRBJ1-5; 10 nucleotides agree with TRBD1. Germline V gene lookup returns CDR1 MDHEN and CDR2 SYDVKM. The CDR3 extends over 16 amino acids. Trimming took 5 bases from V and 6 from J; bases not matched to a gene: 10. CDR3 protein: CASSTLGRDRGQPQHF. The CDR3 bases are TGTGCCAGCAGTACCCTGGGCAGGGACAGGGGTCAGCCCCAGCATTTT.

In this sample, this clonotype turned up a few times. This rearrangement joins TRBV3-1 to TRBJ1-4; no clear D. V lost 5 bases and J 11 bases, leaving 12 bases between the germline ends. The CDR3 is 12 amino acids. Germline assignment: CDR1 LGHDT and CDR2 YNNKEL (reference sequence). CDR3 coding DNA: TGTGCCAGCAGCTCGACTGGCTCCAAACTGTTTTTT. It specifies CASSSTGSKLFF.

This clonotype was recorded at least ten times. This sequence joins TRBV28 and TRBJ2-2; TRBD1 might be the D (5 bases). From germline, CDR1 is MDHEN and CDR2 SYDVKM. Trimming cost V 5 bases and J 0 bases, with 13 bases left between them. The length of the CDR3 is 16 residues. The CDR3 region has the DNA TGTGCCAGCAGTCAATGGACATCCCCGAACACCGGGGAGCTGTTTTTT. Translation gives CASSQWTSPNTGELFF.

This clonotype has more than one count but fewer than ten. The chain joins TRBV6-2 or TRBV6-3 to TRBJ1-1; D call uncertain. The CDR3 loop spans 11 amino acids. Germline lookup yields CDR1 MNHEY and CDR2 SVGEGT. The ends were cut back, 5 bases at V and 5 bases at J, with 6 bases in the middle. CDR3: CASSRKTEAFF. Written as DNA, the CDR3 is TGTGCCAGCAGTCGGAAGACTGAAGCTTTCTTT.

This clonotype showed up just a few times. This chain links TRBV14 with TRBJ2-2; possible D gene TRBD2, 5 bases. The V and J ends lost 1 base and 6 bases respectively, with 9 bases between them. The CDR3 is 14 amino acids. Germline CDR1 is SGHDN and CDR2 is FVKESK. CDR3 coding DNA: TGTGCCAGCAGCCAAGCCGGGGTTGCCGGGGAGCTGTTTTTT. Translation gives CASSQAGVAGELFF.

The V and J genes are TRBV30 and TRBJ1-2, with 8 bases matching TRBD1. Trimming cost V 5 bases and J 2 bases; bases outside gene matches: 7. Per germline, CDR1 GTSNPN and CDR2 SVGIG (reference sequence). This CDR3 contains 14 residues. CDR3: CAWGKAGGNYGYTF. The CDR3 coding sequence is TGTGCCTGGGGAAAGGCAGGGGGCAACTATGGCTACACCTTC.